This TCR beta chain was sequenced during a study of cytotoxic CD8 clonotypes in ibrutinib-treated CLL. Study information: The patients comprised some twelve relapsed/refractory and 15 treatment-naive cases, some 18 IGHV unmutated. There were, on average, about 250,000 productive templates and tens of thousands of productive rearrangements per sample.

Overall study results and limits: Patients showed higher baseline clonality than age-matched healthy donors, and it tracked circulating CD8+ T-cell counts.

Libraries were prepared by immunoSEQ multiplex PCR; TCRdb keeps only in-frame clonotypes and omits some of them. Here the sample spans 60,000 to 95,000 clones, around four fifths being singletons. With respect to this clone: Its specificity is unknown.

The receptor comes from a human donor with chronic lymphocytic leukemia. Sequencing was performed on PBMCs, taken after 24 months of ibrutinib treatment.

The CDR3 loop is CASSPPRTGLNSYEQYF. In DNA form, the CDR3 reads TGTGCCAGCAGCCCCCCAAGGACAGGGCTAAATTCCTACGAGCAGTACTTC. The chain carries TRBV7-6 and TRBJ2-7; 8 bases agree with TRBD1. Looked up from germline, CDR1 is SGHVS and CDR2 is FNYEAQ. The CDR3 length is 17 residues. With V trimmed by 5 bases and J by 1 base, 13 bases remained unmatched.